This TCR beta chain was captured in a study of OX40 agonist ivuxolimab in advanced cancers. Study in general: Every 2 weeks, patients got intravenous ivuxolimab at one of six dose levels (0.01-10 mg/kg). Among those enrolled, mean age was around 60 years (range roughly 23 to 90) and 70% to 85% were male. Study-wide findings and caveats: Averaged across samples, CD8+ T cells carried more expanded clones than CD4+ did.

The germline gives CDR1 GTSNPN, CDR2 SVGIG (reference sequence). The trim removed 3 bases at V and 7 bases at J, leaving 3 bases unmatched. CDR3 length: 13 amino acids. TCRdb's copy holds only in-frame clones and misses some; the assay was immunoSEQ multiplex PCR. This table holds over 55,000 clones, over 75% found once. If patients had autoimmune disease history or systemic immunosuppression, they were excluded. For this clone: Its matching antigen is unknown.

The sample was CD4+ or CD8+ T cells sorted from blood, taken in a trial of the OX40 agonist ivuxolimab. This sequence was found in an adult with an advanced solid tumor such as melanoma, head and neck, liver or kidney cancer. V is TRBV30 and J is TRBJ2-2; 9 bases match TRBD1. This CDR3 reads CAWRGQGDGELFF. The CDR3, as DNA: TGTGCCTGGAGGGGACAGGGCGACGGGGAGCTGTTTTTT.